This is a list of T cell receptor beta chains from one sample in a study of blood T cell repertoires in COVID-19. Assay: immunoSEQ multiplex PCR; the TCRdb copy retains only in-frame clones and omits some. Seen here are over 400,000 clones, roughly 88% observed once, and the top ten hold under 1.5%. The sequenced sample was peripheral blood. These TCRs come from a woman aged 25 to 39 with active or convalescent COVID-19. Each CDR3 is given with its conserved first and last residue. The D gene is left open where the match is weak. The listing skips clone size in some rows; elsewhere it reads once, few, many or a size class.

TRBD1	TRBV2	few	TRBJ1-1	CASNLQGGTEAFF	TGTGCCAGCAACTTACAGGGGGGAACTGAAGCTTTCTTT
TRBD2	TRBV27	.	TRBJ2-3	CASSLWGPGTSGIRTDTQYF	TGTGCCAGCAGTTTATGGGGACCCGGGACTAGCGGGATTCGCACAGATACGCAGTATTTT
TRBD1	TRBV18	once	TRBJ1-5	CASSPSYQGEPQHF	TGTGCCAGCTCACCATCATACCAGGGGGAGCCCCAGCATTTT
TRBD1	TRBV19	once	TRBJ2-2	CASSIVGQGYFGELFF	TGTGCCAGTAGTATAGTGGGACAGGGTTATTTCGGGGAGCTGTTTTTT
.	TRBV2	.	TRBJ2-3	CASGGASSTDTQYF	TGTGCCAGCGGGGGGGCCTCGAGCACAGATACGCAGTATTTT
.	TRBV11-2	.	TRBJ2-3	CASSLEGQADTQYF	TGTGCCAGCAGCTTAGAGGGGCAAGCAGATACGCAGTATTTT
TRBD2	TRBV15	.	TRBJ2-7	CATSRDTQREGLQYF	TGTGCCACCAGCAGAGATACCCAGCGGGAGGGCTTGCAGTACTTC
.	TRBV27	.	TRBJ1-1	CASRYLGSTEAFF	TGTGCCAGCAGGTATCTTGGGAGCACTGAAGCTTTCTTT
.	TRBV14	.	TRBJ2-7	CASSRSGGAYEQYF	TGTGCCAGCAGCCGGTCTGGCGGGGCCTACGAGCAGTACTTC
.	TRBV30	.	TRBJ2-3	CAWSVYTDTQYF	TGTGCCTGGAGTGTCTATACAGATACGCAGTATTTT